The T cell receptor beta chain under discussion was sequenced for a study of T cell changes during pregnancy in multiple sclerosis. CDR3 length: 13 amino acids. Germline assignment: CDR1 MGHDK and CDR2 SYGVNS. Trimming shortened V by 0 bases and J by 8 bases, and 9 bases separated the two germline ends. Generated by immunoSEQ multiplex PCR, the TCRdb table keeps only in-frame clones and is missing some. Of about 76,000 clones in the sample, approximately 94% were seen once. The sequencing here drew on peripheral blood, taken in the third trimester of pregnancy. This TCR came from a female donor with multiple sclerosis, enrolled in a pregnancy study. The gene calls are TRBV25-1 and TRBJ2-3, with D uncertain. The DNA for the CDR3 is TGTGCCAGCAGTGAATATGGGCTGGGTACGCAGTATTTT. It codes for CASSEYGLGTQYF.